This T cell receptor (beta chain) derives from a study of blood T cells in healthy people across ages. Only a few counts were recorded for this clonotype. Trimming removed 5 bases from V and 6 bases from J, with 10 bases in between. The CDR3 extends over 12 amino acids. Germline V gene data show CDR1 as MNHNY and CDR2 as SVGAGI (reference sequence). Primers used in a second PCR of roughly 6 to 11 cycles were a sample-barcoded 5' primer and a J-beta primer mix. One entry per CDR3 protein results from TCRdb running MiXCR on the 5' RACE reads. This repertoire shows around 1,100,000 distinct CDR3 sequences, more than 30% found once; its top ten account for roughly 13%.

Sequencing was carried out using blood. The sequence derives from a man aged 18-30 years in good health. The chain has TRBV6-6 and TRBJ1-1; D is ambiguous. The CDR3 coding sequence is TGTGCCAGCAGTCTTGACATGTCTGAAGCTTTCTTT. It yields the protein CASSLDMSEAFF.